What follows describes a single T cell receptor (beta chain). Its antigen is as yet unknown. The CDR3 has 16 residues. The V end lost 0 bases, the J end lost 2 bases, and 14 bases lay between the germline ends. Per the germline V gene, CDR1 is SGHRS and CDR2 is YFSETQ. This sample is drawn from a study of T-cell reconstitution after alpha-beta-depleted transplantation in children. Study-wide points: Most T-cell counts and diversity one year after the transplant came from T cells that were newly produced.

Construction of the TCRbeta library involved unique molecular identifiers. TCRdb ran MiXCR on the PCR reads and lists one entry per CDR3 protein. The table has about 830,000 distinct CDR3 sequences, roughly 16% seen once. This clonotype was obtained from a male patient aged 5 to 17 who had a stem cell transplant for acute lymphoblastic leukemia, so the T cells may come from the graft donor. The chain joins TRBV5-1 to TRBJ1-2; D ambiguous. The sample here was PBMCs, mostly from graft donor cells, taken 360 days after TCRalphabeta/CD19-depleted stem cell transplant. The CDR3 here is CASSLARPGFNYGYTF. DNA for the CDR3: TGCGCCAGCAGCTTGGCCAGGCCTGGGTTCAACTATGGCTACACCTTC.